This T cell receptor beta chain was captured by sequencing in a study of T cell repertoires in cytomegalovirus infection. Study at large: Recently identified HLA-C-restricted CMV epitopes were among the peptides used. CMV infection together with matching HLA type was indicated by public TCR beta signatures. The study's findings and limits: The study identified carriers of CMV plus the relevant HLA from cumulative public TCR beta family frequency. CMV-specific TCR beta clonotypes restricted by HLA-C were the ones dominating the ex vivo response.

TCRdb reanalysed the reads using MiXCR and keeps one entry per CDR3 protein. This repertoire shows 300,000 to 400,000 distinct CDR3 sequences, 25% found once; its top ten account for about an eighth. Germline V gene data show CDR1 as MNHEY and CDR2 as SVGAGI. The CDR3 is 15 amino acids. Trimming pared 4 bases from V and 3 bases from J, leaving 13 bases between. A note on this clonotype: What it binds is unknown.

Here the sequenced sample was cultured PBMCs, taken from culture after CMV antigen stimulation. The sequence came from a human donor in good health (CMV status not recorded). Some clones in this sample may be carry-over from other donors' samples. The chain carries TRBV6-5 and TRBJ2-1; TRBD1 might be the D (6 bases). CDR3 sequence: CASSSRTAIYNEQFF. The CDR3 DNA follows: TGTGCCAGCAGTTCCAGGACAGCGATCTACAATGAGCAGTTCTTC.